This T cell receptor (beta chain) was sequenced during a study of tumor-infiltrating lymphocytes in primary liver carcinoma. In the study overall: Stage T1-T3 N0M0 and a size of 4.2 to 10 cm characterized the tumors.

Each 20-30 mg portion of unsorted bulk tissue served as the source for co-extraction of RNA and DNA. Points on this clonotype: Its antigen is not known.

Unmatched junction bases numbered 15, after V lost 9 bases and J lost 11 bases. Looked up from germline, CDR1 is SGHNT and CDR2 is YENEEA. The CDR3 runs to 14 residues. Whole-study findings and limits: About 7-25% of top clones, no more, were shared by all five regions.

Starting from 500 ng of total RNA, TCR beta cDNA was produced with a primer in the constant region. What produced the TCR beta libraries was three nested multiplex PCR rounds using slightly modified ARM-PCR. The two initial PCR rounds, roughly 9 cycles each, used TRBV1-TRBV30 forward and C-beta reverse primers. TCRdb used MiXCR to reprocess the multiplex PCR reads, holding one entry per CDR3 protein. The sample consists of more than 100,000 distinct CDR3 sequences, around 60% of them appearing once. Sample: liver tumor tissue from sampling region 1. As for subset: tumor region T1, superior pole. The source is a woman aged 55-70 years with primary liver carcinoma and hepatitis B virus infection. The genes are TRBV11-3 and TRBJ2-1; 8 nucleotides agree with TRBD2. The CDR3, as DNA: TGTGCCAGTAGCGAAAGGCGGGAGGAGGGACAGCAGTTCTTC. It encodes CASSERREEGQQFF.